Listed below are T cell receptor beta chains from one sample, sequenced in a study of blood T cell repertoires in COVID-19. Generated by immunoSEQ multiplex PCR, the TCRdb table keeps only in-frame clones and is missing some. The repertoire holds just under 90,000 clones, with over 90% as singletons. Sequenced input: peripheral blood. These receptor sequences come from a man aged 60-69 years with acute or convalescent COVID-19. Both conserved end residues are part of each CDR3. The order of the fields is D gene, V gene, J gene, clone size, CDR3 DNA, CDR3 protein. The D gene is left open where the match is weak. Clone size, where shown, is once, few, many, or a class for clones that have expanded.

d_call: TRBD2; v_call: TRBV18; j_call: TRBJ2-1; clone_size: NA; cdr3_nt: TGTGCCAGCTCACCATCAGCCCTAGCGGGGGGCTACAATGAGCAGTTCTTC; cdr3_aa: CASSPSALAGGYNEQFF
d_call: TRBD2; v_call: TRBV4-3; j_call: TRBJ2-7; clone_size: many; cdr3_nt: TGCGCCAGCAGACGCACTTTAGCGGGGCCATCCTACGAGCAGTACTTC; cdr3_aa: CASRRTLAGPSYEQYF
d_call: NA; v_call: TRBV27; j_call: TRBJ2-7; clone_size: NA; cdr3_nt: TGTGCCAGCAGTTCGGGACTCCTCGGTTACGAGCAGTACTTC; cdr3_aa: CASSSGLLGYEQYF
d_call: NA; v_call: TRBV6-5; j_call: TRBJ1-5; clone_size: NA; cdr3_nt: TGTGCCAGCAGTTCCGGTTTTAGCAATCAGCCCCAGCATTTT; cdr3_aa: CASSSGFSNQPQHF
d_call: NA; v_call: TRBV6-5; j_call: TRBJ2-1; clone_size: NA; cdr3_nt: TGTGCCAGCAGGATCCGAGTGGATGAGCAGTTCTTC; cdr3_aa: CASRIRVDEQFF
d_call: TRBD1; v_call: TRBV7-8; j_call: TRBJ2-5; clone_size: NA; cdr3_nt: TGTGCCAGCAGCTTAGGTACCGGACAGGGGAAGACCCAGTACTTC; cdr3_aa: CASSLGTGQGKTQYF
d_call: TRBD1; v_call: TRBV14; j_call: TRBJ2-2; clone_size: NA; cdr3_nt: TGTGCCAGCAGCCATCTGACAGGGGTTGCCGGGGAGCTGTTTTTT; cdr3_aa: CASSHLTGVAGELFF
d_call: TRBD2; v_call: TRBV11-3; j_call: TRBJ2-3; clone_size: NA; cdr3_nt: TGTGCCAGCAGCCCCGGACTAGCGGGAATGGGAGATACGCAGTATTTT; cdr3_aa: CASSPGLAGMGDTQYF
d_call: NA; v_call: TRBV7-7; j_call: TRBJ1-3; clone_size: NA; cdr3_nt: TGTGCTAGCAGCGCTGGAAGGGGAATCGGAAACACCATATATTTT; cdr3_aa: CASSAGRGIGNTIYF
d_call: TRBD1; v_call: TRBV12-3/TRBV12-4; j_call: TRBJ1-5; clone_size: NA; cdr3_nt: TGTGCCAGCACTCGACAGGGGCATCAGCCCCAGCATTTT; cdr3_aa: CASTRQGHQPQHF
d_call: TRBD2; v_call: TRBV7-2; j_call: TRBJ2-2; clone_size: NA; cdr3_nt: TGTGCCAGCAGCTTGAGCTTTAGCGGGGGGTACACCGGGGAGCTGTTTTTT; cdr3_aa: CASSLSFSGGYTGELFF
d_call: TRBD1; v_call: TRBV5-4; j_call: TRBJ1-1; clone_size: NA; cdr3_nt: TGTGCCAGCAGCTCCGGACAGGGAGACACTGAAGCTTTCTTT; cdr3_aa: CASSSGQGDTEAFF
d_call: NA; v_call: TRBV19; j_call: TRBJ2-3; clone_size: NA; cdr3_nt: TGTGCCAGTAGTATGTTCGCCGGAGATGGCACAGATACGCAGTATTTT; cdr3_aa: CASSMFAGDGTDTQYF
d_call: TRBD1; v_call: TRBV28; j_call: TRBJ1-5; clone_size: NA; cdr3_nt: TGTGCCAGCAGTTTTACCCCCGACAGGGGCAATCAGCCCCAGCATTTT; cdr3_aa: CASSFTPDRGNQPQHF
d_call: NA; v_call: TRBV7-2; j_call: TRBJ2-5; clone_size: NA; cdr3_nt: TGTGCCAGCAGTCACCCAACAGGGCTGGAGACCCAGTACTTC; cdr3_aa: CASSHPTGLETQYF
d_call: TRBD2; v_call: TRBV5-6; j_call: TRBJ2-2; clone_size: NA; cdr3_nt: TGTGCCAGCAGCTTAACGGGAGGGCCGGACGGGGAGCTGTTTTTT; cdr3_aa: CASSLTGGPDGELFF
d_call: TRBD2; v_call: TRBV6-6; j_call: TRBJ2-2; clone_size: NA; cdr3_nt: TGTGCCAGCAGTTATCAGCGGGAGCTCGCCGGGGAGCTGTTTTTT; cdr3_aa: CASSYQRELAGELFF
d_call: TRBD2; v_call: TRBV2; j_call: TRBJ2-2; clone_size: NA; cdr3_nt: TGTGCCAGCACCGATAGCGGGAGGGTGAACACCGGGGAGCTGTTTTTT; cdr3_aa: CASTDSGRVNTGELFF
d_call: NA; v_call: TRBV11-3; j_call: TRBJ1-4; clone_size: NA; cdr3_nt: TGTGCCAGCAGCAAAGAGGGGGTTACTAATGAAAAACTGTTTTTT; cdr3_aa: CASSKEGVTNEKLFF
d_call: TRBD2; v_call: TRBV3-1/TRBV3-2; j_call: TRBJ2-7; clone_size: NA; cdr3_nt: TGTGCCAGCAGCCAACTAGCGGGAGGGAGGGACGAGCAGTACTTC; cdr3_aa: CASSQLAGGRDEQYF